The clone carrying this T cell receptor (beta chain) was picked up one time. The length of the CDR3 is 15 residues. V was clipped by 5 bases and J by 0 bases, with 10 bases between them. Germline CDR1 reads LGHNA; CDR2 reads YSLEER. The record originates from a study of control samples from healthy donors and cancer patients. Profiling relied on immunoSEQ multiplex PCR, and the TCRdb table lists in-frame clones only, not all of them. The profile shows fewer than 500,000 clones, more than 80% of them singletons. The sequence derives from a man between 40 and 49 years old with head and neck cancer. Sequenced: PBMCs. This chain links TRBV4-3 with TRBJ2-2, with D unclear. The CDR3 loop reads CASSVGPANTGELFF. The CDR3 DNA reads TGCGCCAGCAGCGTTGGGCCAGCGAACACCGGGGAGCTGTTTTTT.